This T cell receptor beta chain came from a study of vaccination effects on CD4 cells after COVID-19. Background on the study: It was a median of 72 days after the second dose that post-vaccine samples were obtained.

Produced via immunoSEQ multiplex PCR; TCRdb's table is partial and in-frame only. The sample holds 11,000 to 15,000 clones; over 60% are singletons and the top ten take around 26%. Within the ViraFEST assay, antigen-specific CD4+ T cells underwent expansion with viral peptide pools prior to sequencing. Having been cultured for roughly 9 days, the cells underwent CD4+ T cell isolation. This person caught SARS-CoV-2 sometime from March to December 2020, and PCR testing confirmed the infection. Vaccination of participants consisted of two doses of either the BNT162b2 or mRNA-1273 vaccine. PBMC cultures contained two million cells per well, 7.5 to 10 IU/ml IL-2 and roughly 9.4 ug/ml peptides. The study's findings and limits: Convalescent patients in the study were few, and early post-infection timepoints were absent.

About this clone: Its antigen is as yet unknown.

The receptor comes from a human donor who had a prior SARS-CoV-2 infection. The source was CD4+ T cells from PBMCs cultured with HCoV-NL63 spike peptides, collected after COVID-19 vaccination.

The chain's CDR3 is CASSFNSGRQETQYF. CDR3 nucleotides: TGTGCCAGCAGCTTTAATAGCGGGAGACAAGAGACCCAGTACTTC. The chain couples TRBV5-4 to TRBJ2-5, with TRBD2 identical over 9 bases. The germline V gene encodes CDR1 SGHNT and CDR2 YYREEE (reference sequence). The V and J ends lost 2 bases and 2 bases, in that order; junction bases with no gene match: 4. CDR3 length: 15 residues.